This T cell receptor beta chain derives from a study of blood T cell repertoires in COVID-19. TCRdb's table, derived via immunoSEQ multiplex PCR, lists solely in-frame clones and lacks some. This table holds over 45,000 clones, over 75% found once. The CDR3 consists of 13 residues. Looked up from germline, CDR1 is MNHEY and CDR2 is SMNVEV (reference sequence). V was shortened by 5 bases and J by 7 bases, with 14 bases between the two germline ends. This chain joins TRBV27 and TRBJ1-2; D possibly corresponds to TRBD1 (5 bases). The sample comprised peripheral blood. This clonotype was obtained from a woman in her sixties or seventies with active COVID-19. Here the CDR3 reads CASSRWPGGGYTF. CDR3 nucleotide sequence: TGTGCCAGCAGTAGATGGCCGGGGGGTGGCTACACCTTC.